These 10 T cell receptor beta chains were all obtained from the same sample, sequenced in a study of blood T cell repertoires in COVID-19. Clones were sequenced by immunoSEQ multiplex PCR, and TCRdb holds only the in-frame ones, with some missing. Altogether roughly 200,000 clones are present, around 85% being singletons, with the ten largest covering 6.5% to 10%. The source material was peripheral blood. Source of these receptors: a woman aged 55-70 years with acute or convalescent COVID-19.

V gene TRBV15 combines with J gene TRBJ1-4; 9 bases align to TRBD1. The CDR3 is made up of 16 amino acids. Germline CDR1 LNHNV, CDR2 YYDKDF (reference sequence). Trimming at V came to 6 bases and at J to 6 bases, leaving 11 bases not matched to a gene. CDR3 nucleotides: TGTGCCACCAGTAACGCGTCCGGGACAGGGTATGAAAAACTGTTTTTT. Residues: CATSNASGTGYEKLFF.

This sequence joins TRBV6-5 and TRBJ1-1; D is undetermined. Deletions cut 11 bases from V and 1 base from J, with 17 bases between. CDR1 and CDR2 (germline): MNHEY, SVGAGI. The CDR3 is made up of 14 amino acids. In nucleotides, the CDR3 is TGTGCCGCCCAGTTGGAGGTCCAGAACACTGAAGCTTTCTTT. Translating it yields CAAQLEVQNTEAFF.

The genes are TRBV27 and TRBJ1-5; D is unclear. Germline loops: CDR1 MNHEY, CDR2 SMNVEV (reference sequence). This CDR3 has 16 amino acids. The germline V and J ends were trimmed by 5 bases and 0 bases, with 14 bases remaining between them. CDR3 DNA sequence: TGTGCCAGCAGTGGAGGCGGTTGGTATAGCAATCAGCCCCAGCATTTT. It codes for CASSGGGWYSNQPQHF.

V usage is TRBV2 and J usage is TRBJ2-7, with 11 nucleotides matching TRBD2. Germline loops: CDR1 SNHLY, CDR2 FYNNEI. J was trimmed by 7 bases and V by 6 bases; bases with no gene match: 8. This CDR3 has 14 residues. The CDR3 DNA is TGTGCCAGCAGGTTAGCGGGAGGGTTTGGTGAGCAGTACTTC. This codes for CASRLAGGFGEQYF.

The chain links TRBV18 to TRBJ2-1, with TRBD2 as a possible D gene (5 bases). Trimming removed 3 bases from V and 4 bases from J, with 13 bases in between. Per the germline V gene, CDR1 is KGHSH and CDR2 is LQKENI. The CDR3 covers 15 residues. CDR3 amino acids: CASSPLRSGYNEQFF. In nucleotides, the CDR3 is TGTGCCAGCTCACCCCTGAGGAGCGGTTACAATGAGCAGTTCTTC.

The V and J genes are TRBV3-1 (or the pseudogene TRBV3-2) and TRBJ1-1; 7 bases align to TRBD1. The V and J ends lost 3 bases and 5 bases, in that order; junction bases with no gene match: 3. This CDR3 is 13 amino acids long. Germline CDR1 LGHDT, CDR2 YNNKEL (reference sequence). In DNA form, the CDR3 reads TGTGCCAGCAGCCAGACAGGGAGGACTGAAGCTTTCTTT. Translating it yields CASSQTGRTEAFF.

The CDR3 loop is CASSLTGGLTEAFF. CDR3 sequence (DNA): TGTGCCAGCAGCCTGACAGGGGGCCTCACTGAAGCTTTCTTT. The V call is TRBV3-1 (or the pseudogene TRBV3-2), the J call TRBJ1-1; 10 positions agree with TRBD1. The CDR3 extends over 14 amino acids. After removal of 4 bases from V and 4 bases from J, the junction contained 3 bases not matched to a gene. Germline V gene data show CDR1 as LGHDT and CDR2 as YNNKEL (reference sequence).

The CDR3 here is CASGKRGPTYEQYF. The CDR3 bases are TGTGCCAGCGGAAAAAGGGGTCCTACCTACGAGCAGTACTTC. The chain joins TRBV3-1 (or the pseudogene TRBV3-2) to TRBJ2-7, with a weak D call TRBD1 (5 bases). Germline lookup yields CDR1 LGHDT and CDR2 YNNKEL (reference sequence). The V end lost 8 bases, the J end lost 2 bases, and 16 bases lay between the germline ends. The CDR3 is 14 residues long.

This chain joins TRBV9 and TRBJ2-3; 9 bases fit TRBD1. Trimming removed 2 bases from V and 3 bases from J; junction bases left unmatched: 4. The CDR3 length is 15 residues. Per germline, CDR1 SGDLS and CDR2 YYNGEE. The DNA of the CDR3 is TGTGCCAGCAGCGTCTTCGGGACAGGGACAGATACGCAGTATTTT. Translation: CASSVFGTGTDTQYF.

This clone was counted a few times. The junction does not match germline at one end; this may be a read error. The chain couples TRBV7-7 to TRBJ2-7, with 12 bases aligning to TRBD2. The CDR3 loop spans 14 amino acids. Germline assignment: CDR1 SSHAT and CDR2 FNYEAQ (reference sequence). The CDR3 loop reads CASSPGTSGYEQYF. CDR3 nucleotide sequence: TGTGCTAGCAGTCCCGGGACTAGCGGGTACGAGCAGTACTTC.